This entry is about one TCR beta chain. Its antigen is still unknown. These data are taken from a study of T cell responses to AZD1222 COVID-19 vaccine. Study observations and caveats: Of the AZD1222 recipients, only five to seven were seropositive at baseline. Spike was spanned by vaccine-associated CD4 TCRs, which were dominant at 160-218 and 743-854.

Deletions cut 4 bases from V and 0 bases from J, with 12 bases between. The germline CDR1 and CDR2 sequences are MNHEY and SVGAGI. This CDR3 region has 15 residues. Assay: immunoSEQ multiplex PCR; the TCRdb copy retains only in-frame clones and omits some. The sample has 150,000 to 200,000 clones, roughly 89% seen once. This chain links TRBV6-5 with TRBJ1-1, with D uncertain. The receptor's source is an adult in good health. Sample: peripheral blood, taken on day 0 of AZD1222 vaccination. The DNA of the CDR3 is TGTGCCAGCAGTTTGGCCATTTCCATGAACACTGAAGCTTTCTTT. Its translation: CASSLAISMNTEAFF.